The rows below give T cell receptor beta chains drawn from one sample of a study of blood T cell repertoires in COVID-19. Produced via immunoSEQ multiplex PCR; TCRdb's table is partial and in-frame only. The sample includes 250,000 to 300,000 clones, 88% of them seen just once. Sequenced input: PBMCs or T cells enriched from blood (not recorded which). These receptors came from a woman in her thirties who had recovered from COVID-19. CDR3s include the opening cysteine and the closing phenylalanine or tryptophan. The D gene is left open where the match is weak. Part of the rows lack a size; the others show once, few, many or a class for expanded clones.

abundance	d_gene	j_gene	v_gene	CDR3nt	CDR3aa
few	-	TRBJ2-2	TRBV7-9	TGTGCCAGCAGCTTAGTAAGAGGGACCGGGGAGCTGTTTTTT	CASSLVRGTGELFF
-	-	TRBJ1-1	TRBV11-2	TGTGCCAGCAGCTCGGACAGAGTTAATACTGAAGCTTTCTTT	CASSSDRVNTEAFF
-	-	TRBJ2-7	TRBV6-6	TGTGCCAGCATACTGGACAGTCATTCCTACGAGCAGTACTTC	CASILDSHSYEQYF
-	TRBD1	TRBJ1-5	TRBV6-1	TGTGCCAGCAGTGAATGGTGGGGACAGGGATATCATAGCAATCAGCCCCAGCATTTT	CASSEWWGQGYHSNQPQHF
-	TRBD1	TRBJ1-6	TRBV7-2	TGTGCCAGCAGCTTAGTGCCCCTGGGACAGGGGGCGGGGAATTCACCCCTCCACTTT	CASSLVPLGQGAGNSPLHF
-	-	TRBJ1-3	TRBV5-1	TGCGCCAGCAGCTTACAGGAGACTGGAAACACCATATATTTT	CASSLQETGNTIYF
-	TRBD1	TRBJ1-2	TRBV9	TGTGCCAGCAGCGTAGGGGACAGAGGTTATGGCTACACCTTC	CASSVGDRGYGYTF
-	-	TRBJ2-7	TRBV3-1/TRBV3-2	TGTGCCAGCAGCCCTGCTTACCCCGGGAGCGACGAGCAGTACTTC	CASSPAYPGSDEQYF
-	-	TRBJ1-2	TRBV9	TGTGCCAGCAGCGCCTCCCCACAGGGCGACTATGGCTACACCTTC	CASSASPQGDYGYTF
-	-	TRBJ2-2	TRBV5-4	TGTGCCAGCAGCCGATCCCTTGGGGGGACCCCAAAGAACACCGGGGAGCTGTTTTTT	CASSRSLGGTPKNTGELFF
-	-	TRBJ1-3	TRBV9	TGTGCCAGCAGCGTAGGGGGGACATCGGAGGCGGACACCATATATTTT	CASSVGGTSEADTIYF
-	TRBD1	TRBJ1-2	TRBV27	TGTGCCAGCAGTCCAACAGGGGGTATCTATGGCTACACCTTC	CASSPTGGIYGYTF
-	-	TRBJ2-1	TRBV5-1	TGCGCCAGCAGCTTGGAACTAGGATCTGGCTACAATGAGCAGTTCTTC	CASSLELGSGYNEQFF
-	-	TRBJ2-3	TRBV7-3	TGTGCCAGCAGCCCCATCACGGTGGCGGCGCTCACAGATACGCAGTATTTT	CASSPITVAALTDTQYF
-	TRBD1	TRBJ2-1	TRBV5-1	TGCGCCAGCAGCTTGGGACAGGGGGAGGCCAAGTTCTTC	CASSLGQGEAKFF
-	-	TRBJ1-5	TRBV27	TGTGCCAGCAGTTTCACAGGGCACAATCAGCCCCAGCATTTT	CASSFTGHNQPQHF
-	-	TRBJ1-1	TRBV29-1	TGCAGCGCCACATCTGAAGCTTTCTTT	CSATSEAFF
-	TRBD2	TRBJ2-1	TRBV10-3	TGTGCCATCAGTGATTGGACTAGCGGGAGGGGGGGAAGTCGCTACAATGAGCAGTTCTTC	CAISDWTSGRGGSRYNEQFF
-	-	TRBJ2-7	TRBV10-3	TGTGCCATCAGTGGGCAGGGGAACTACGAGCAGTACTTC	CAISGQGNYEQYF
-	-	TRBJ1-3	TRBV5-6	TGTGCCAGCAGCGAAGGACTGTCTGGAAACACCATATATTTT	CASSEGLSGNTIYF